This T cell receptor (beta chain) derives from a study of Graves' ophthalmopathy and Graves' hyperthyroidism. Worth noting for this clonotype: Antigen unknown.

As the template, RNA transcripts were used to amplify TCR beta CDR3 regions. The first round was an RT-PCR with HTBI primers, and the second round was a multiplex PCR. TCRdb used MiXCR to reprocess the multiplex PCR reads, holding one entry per CDR3 protein. The repertoire holds about 600,000 distinct CDR3 sequences, with under 45% as singletons. Study results and limitations: Blood also held most thyroid clonotypes expanded above 0.001 frequency.

The diagnostic workup employed clinical symptoms, serum thyroxine, TRAb, thyroid ultrasound and orbital computed tomography. The material sequenced was peripheral blood or thyroid tissue (not recorded which). The sequence was obtained from an adult man with Graves' hyperthyroidism.

The CDR3 loop reads CAISDREDTDTQYF. As DNA, the CDR3 is TGTGCCATCAGTGATAGGGAGGACACAGATACGCAGTATTTT. V is TRBV10-3 and J is TRBJ2-3; tentative D call: TRBD2 (6 bases). Germline V lookup: CDR1 ENHRY, CDR2 SYGVKD. This CDR3 has 14 residues. Trimming took 3 bases from V and 2 from J, leaving 9 bases between them.